Below are 22 T cell receptor beta chains sequenced from a single sample in a study of response to subunit inactivated influenza vaccine. TCRdb processed the RT-PCR reads anew with MiXCR; each CDR3 protein has one entry. Altogether 500,000 to 550,000 distinct CDR3 sequences are present, around 25% being singletons, with the ten largest covering 2.8%. These same data were also listed under a study on T cells expressing NK-cell markers. Per that study: Beta-chain TCR cDNA was generated via 5'RACE template switching with UMIs.

Sequenced here: CD4+ T cells sorted from PBMCs, sampled 11 to 12 days after vaccination. The receptors were gathered from a man in his fifties or sixties who received an inactivated influenza vaccine.

The V gene is TRBV12-3 or TRBV12-4, the J gene TRBJ1-5, with unresolved D. The ends were cut back, 3 bases at V and 0 bases at J, with 15 bases in the middle. This CDR3 spans 17 amino acids. CDR3 loop: CASSLEAWWNSNQPQHF. The CDR3 bases are TGTGCCAGCAGTTTGGAGGCATGGTGGAATAGCAATCAGCCCCAGCATTTT.

This clonotype was recorded a few times. This rearrangement joins TRBV5-1 to TRBJ2-7; 7 positions agree with TRBD2. Germline trimming cut 4 bases from V and 3 bases from J; bases unmatched to any gene: 10. CDR3 length: 15 amino acids. CDR1 and CDR2 (germline): SGHRS, YFSETQ. The DNA of the CDR3 is TGCGCCAGCAGCCTGGGGGGGAGTGGATTCTACGAGCAGTACTTC. It is translated as CASSLGGSGFYEQYF.

The rearrangement uses TRBV7-3 and TRBJ2-4; no reliable D call. Germline V gene sequence: CDR1 SGHTA, CDR2 FQGTGA. V lost 2 bases and J 6 bases, leaving 14 bases between the germline ends. The CDR3 length is 15 residues. The CDR3 nucleotides read TGTGCCAGCAGCTTACAAGGTGGGCCGGGAAACATTCAGTACTTC. Residues: CASSLQGGPGNIQYF.

V is TRBV7-2 and J is TRBJ2-1, with 7 nucleotides matching TRBD1. The junction had 3 bases not matched to a gene; V was cut back by 4 bases and J by 6 bases. The CDR3 covers 13 residues. Germline V gives CDR1 SGHTA, CDR2 FQGNSA. For the CDR3, the DNA is TGTGCCAGCAGCTCCTGGACAGGCAATGAGCAGTTCTTC. Protein product: CASSSWTGNEQFF. Using reference TRBV7-2 and TRBJ2-1 for the parts outside the CDR3, the full variable domain is GAGVSQSPSNKVTEKGKDVELRCDPISGHTALYWYRQSLGQGLEFLIYFQGNSAPDKSGLPSDRFSAERTGGSVSTLTIQRTQQEDSAVYLCASSSWTGNEQFFGPGTRLTVL.

This clonotype was recorded many times. This chain joins TRBV12-3 or TRBV12-4 and TRBJ2-6; a possible D gene is TRBD1 (6 bases). The V gene lost 2 bases and the J gene lost 1 base, with 15 bases spanning the gap. CDR3 length: 18 residues. The CDR3 DNA reads TGTGCCAGCAGTTTAAACAGGGTATGGATGTCTGGGGCCAACGTCCTGACTTTC. This encodes CASSLNRVWMSGANVLTF.

The chain combines TRBV5-4 with TRBJ1-2; D is perhaps TRBD1 (5 bases). V was cut by 2 bases and J by 6 bases, with 14 bases left in between. This CDR3 is built from 14 residues. Germline V lookup: CDR1 SGHNT, CDR2 YYREEE (reference sequence). CDR3 residues: CASSLPGWGNGYTF. The CDR3 DNA sequence: TGTGCCAGCAGCTTACCAGGGTGGGGGAATGGCTACACCTTC.

The chain is built from TRBV4-3 and TRBJ2-7; D gene unclear. Germline-derived CDR1 and CDR2 are LGHNA and YSLEER. This CDR3 is 13 amino acids long. Trimming left V 0 bases short and J 7 bases short, with 10 bases between. Here the CDR3 reads CASSQEQTREQYF. CDR3 bases: TGCGCCAGCAGCCAAGAGCAGACCCGGGAGCAGTACTTC.

The chain couples TRBV9 to TRBJ1-2; D remains unclear. The germline V gene has CDR1 SGDLS and CDR2 YYNGEE. This CDR3 contains 13 residues. Trimming stripped 4 bases from V and 6 bases from J, with 13 bases between. CDR3 sequence reads: CASSYHSGNGYTF. Written as DNA, the CDR3 is TGTGCCAGCAGCTATCACTCCGGGAATGGCTACACCTTC.

This clonotype appeared a single time. The V and J genes are TRBV6-2 or TRBV6-3 and TRBJ1-6; D is possibly TRBD1 (5 bases). The CDR3 contains 15 residues. Germline loops: CDR1 MNHEY, CDR2 SVGEGT. Trimming left V 4 bases short and J 6 bases short, with 13 bases between. CDR3 amino acids: CASSSMGRSNSPLHF. The DNA of the CDR3 is TGTGCCAGCAGTTCCATGGGACGGAGTAATTCACCCCTCCACTTT.

Concerning this clonotype: A clone one base away is much larger, so this may be a read error. V and J are TRBV10-3 and TRBJ2-1; 13 bases fit TRBD2. Germline-derived CDR1 and CDR2 are ENHRY and SYGVKD. V lost 5 bases and J lost 5; bases outside the gene matches: 9. CDR3 length equals 17 residues. CDR3 DNA sequence: TGTGCCATCAGTCGTGGGACTAGCGGGGCCTCAGACAATGAGCAGTTCTTC. Protein: CAISRGTSGASDNEQFF.

V gene TRBV18 combines with J gene TRBJ1-1; 7 nucleotides line up with TRBD1. The CDR3 contains 16 residues. Germline loops: CDR1 KGHSH, CDR2 LQKENI. The V segment lost 5 bases and the J segment 0 bases; nucleotides outside the gene matches: 9. The CDR3 DNA follows: TGTGCCAGCTCAACTGCGGTGGGACAGATGAACACTGAAGCTTTCTTT. This translates into CASSTAVGQMNTEAFF. Combining the CDR3 with reference TRBV18 and TRBJ1-1 gives the whole variable domain NAGVMQNPRHLVRRRGQEARLRCSPMKGHSHVYWYRQLPEEGLKFMVYLQKENIIDESGMPKERFSAEFPKEGPSILRIQQVVRGDSAAYFCASSTAVGQMNTEAFFGQGTRLTVV.

The chain's CDR3 is CSASPLDEQFF. The CDR3 DNA sequence: TGCAGTGCTAGCCCGCTAGATGAGCAGTTCTTC. The gene calls are TRBV20-1 and TRBJ2-1; D is unresolved. The V gene's germline CDR1 is DFQATT and CDR2 SNEGSKA (reference sequence). V shed 3 bases and J shed 8 bases, with 8 bases lying between them. The CDR3 totals 11 residues.

The chain recombines TRBV20-1 with TRBJ2-3; TRBD2 matches 10 bases. The trim removed 1 base at V and 3 bases at J, leaving 7 bases unmatched. Germline V gives CDR1 DFQATT, CDR2 SNEGSKA (reference sequence). This CDR3 spans 16 amino acids. The CDR3, as DNA: TGCAGTGCTAGAGGACCGCTAGCGGGGGTAACAGATACGCAGTATTTT. Translation gives CSARGPLAGVTDTQYF.

The rearrangement links TRBV29-1 to TRBJ2-3; 16 nucleotides match TRBD2. The germline CDR1 and CDR2 sequences are SQVTM and ANQGSEA. Trimming at V came to 4 bases and at J to 0 bases, leaving 4 bases not matched to a gene. CDR3 length: 17 amino acids. The CDR3 DNA reads as TGCAGCGTTGCCGGGACTAGCGGGGGGGGGAGCACAGATACGCAGTATTTT. Translating it yields CSVAGTSGGGSTDTQYF.

The genes are TRBV5-1 and TRBJ2-7, with TRBD1 matching over 12 bases. Germline V gives CDR1 SGHRS, CDR2 YFSETQ. This CDR3 is 18 amino acids long. V lost 1 base and J lost 2; bases outside the gene matches: 10. The CDR3 reads CASSLTRTRDRGPYEQYF. DNA for the CDR3: TGCGCCAGCAGCTTGACGCGAACCCGGGACAGGGGGCCCTACGAGCAGTACTTC.

The rearrangement joins TRBV20-1 to TRBJ2-1; either TRBD1 or TRBD2 may supply D (7 bases each). V was clipped by 8 bases and J by 8 bases, with 16 bases between them. The CDR3 length is 12 residues. The V gene's germline CDR1 is DFQATT and CDR2 SNEGSKA (reference sequence). The chain's CDR3 is CSPRGGVDEQFF. For the CDR3, the DNA is TGCAGTCCCAGGGGGGGGGTCGATGAGCAGTTCTTC.

This clonotype was detected only a few times. This rearrangement joins TRBV15 to TRBJ2-7; 7 bases are a match to TRBD2. This CDR3 comprises 14 residues. Germline CDR1 reads LNHNV; CDR2 reads YYDKDF (reference sequence). V gave up 2 bases and J gave up 4 bases; unmatched junction bases: 5. The CDR3, as DNA: TGTGCCACCAGCAGACCAGGACTAGGGTACGAGCAGTACTTC. Translation: CATSRPGLGYEQYF. The whole variable domain, filled in from reference TRBV15 and TRBJ2-7, reads DAMVIQNPRYQVTQFGKPVTLSCSQTLNHNVMYWYQQKSSQAPKLLFHYYDKDFNNEADTPDNFQSRRPNTSFCFLDIRSPGLGDTAMYLCATSRPGLGYEQYFGPGTRLTVT.

The rearrangement links TRBV9 to TRBJ1-2, with D uncertain. Germline V gene sequence: CDR1 SGDLS, CDR2 YYNGEE. V lost 0 bases and J lost 5, with 11 bases in between. The CDR3 contains 14 residues. CDR3 region: CASSVEPGDYGYTF. The CDR3 DNA reads as TGTGCCAGCAGCGTAGAGCCAGGCGATTATGGCTACACCTTC.

V and J are TRBV20-1 and TRBJ2-5, with D possibly being TRBD1 (5 bases). The V and J ends lost 8 bases and 4 bases respectively, with 11 bases between them. This CDR3 region has 11 residues. Germline V gene data show CDR1 as DFQATT and CDR2 as SNEGSKA (reference sequence). This chain's CDR3 is CSPGAAETQYF. The DNA for the CDR3 is TGCAGTCCTGGGGCCGCAGAGACCCAGTACTTC.

The J gene is TRBJ2-6, the V gene TRBV12-3 or TRBV12-4; possibly TRBD1 for D (6 bases). V was trimmed by 3 bases and J by 1 base, leaving 13 bases between them. CDR3 length: 17 residues. CDR3 in amino acids: CASSLNQRGSGANVLTF. The CDR3 nucleotides read TGTGCCAGCAGTTTGAATCAGAGGGGGTCTGGGGCCAACGTCCTGACTTTC.

The genes are TRBV6-1 and TRBJ1-1, with D unresolved. Trimming took 7 bases from V and 0 from J, leaving 9 bases between them. The CDR3 is made up of 13 amino acids. Germline CDR1 MNHNS, CDR2 SASEGT. The CDR3 here is CASNRELNTEAFF. The CDR3 region has the DNA TGTGCCAGCAATCGAGAGTTGAACACTGAAGCTTTCTTT.

This clonotype was seen just once. The chain joins TRBV20-1 to TRBJ2-7; D uncertain. The germline V and J ends were trimmed by 0 bases and 2 bases, with 5 bases remaining between them. Germline-derived CDR1 and CDR2 are DFQATT and SNEGSKA (reference sequence). CDR3 length: 12 residues. The CDR3 loop is CSARDSTYEQYF. The CDR3 DNA reads TGCAGTGCTAGAGATTCCACCTACGAGCAGTACTTC.